These 32 T cell receptor beta chains share one sample of origin, sequenced in a study of PD-1 blockade in classical Hodgkin lymphoma. TCRdb's table, derived via immunoSEQ multiplex PCR, lists solely in-frame clones and lacks some. The top ten hold about 5.8% of the sample, which has about 63,000 clones, about 88% seen once. With no exception, relapse followed autologous stem cell transplantation in all patients, and brentuximab vedotin exposure varied. Sequencing used peripheral blood mononuclear cells (PBMCs), obtained before the second cycle of nivolumab. The origin of the receptors is a human donor with classical Hodgkin lymphoma.

This chain joins TRBV7-8 and TRBJ1-3, with D tentatively TRBD1 (6 bases). The CDR3 sequence is 13 residues long. CDR1 SGHVS and CDR2 FQNEAQ come from the germline V gene. V gave up 2 bases and J gave up 4 bases, with 6 bases separating them. CDR3 protein: CASSLQGGNTIYF. The CDR3 coding sequence is TGTGCCAGCAGCTTACAGGGGGGAAACACCATATATTTT.

The chain carries TRBV18 and TRBJ2-2; D possibly matches TRBD1 or TRBD2 (5 bases each). The V end lost 5 bases, the J end lost 5 bases, and 21 bases lay between the germline ends. Germline CDR1 reads KGHSH; CDR2 reads LQKENI. This CDR3 region has 17 residues. CDR3 loop: CASSITPPGPQTGELFF. The CDR3 DNA sequence: TGTGCCAGCTCAATAACCCCCCCGGGACCCCAGACCGGGGAGCTGTTTTTT.

CDR3 loop: CASSPDISRALHF. CDR3 bases: TGCGCCAGCAGCCCCGACATATCGCGTGCCCTCCACTTT. V is TRBV5-1 and J is TRBJ1-6; D remains ambiguous. Germline lookup yields CDR1 SGHRS and CDR2 YFSETQ. The ends were cut back, 4 bases at V and 14 bases at J, with 16 bases in the middle. The CDR3 extends over 13 amino acids. The whole variable domain, remainder taken from reference TRBV5-1 and TRBJ1-6, is KAGVTQTPRYLIKTRGQQVTLSCSPISGHRSVSWYQQTPGQGLQFLFEYFSETQRNKGNFPGRFSGRQFSNSRSEMNVSTLELGDSALYLCASSPDISRALHFGNGTRLTVT.

DNA for the CDR3: TGTGCCAGCAGTGTAGGGAGGACCTATGGCTACACCTTC. Encoded protein: CASSVGRTYGYTF. The chain has TRBV6-1 and TRBJ1-2; no clear D gene. This CDR3 contains 13 residues. Germline lookup yields CDR1 MNHNS and CDR2 SASEGT. V was shortened by 4 bases and J by 4 bases, with 10 bases between the two germline ends.

The chain combines TRBV2 with TRBJ2-7, with TRBD2 matching over 8 bases. V lost 1 base, J lost 4 bases, and 6 bases stayed unmatched. CDR3 length: 15 residues. Looked up from germline, CDR1 is SNHLY and CDR2 is FYNNEI. The chain's CDR3 is CASSEVRRGEYEQYF. In nucleotides, the CDR3 is TGTGCCAGCAGTGAAGTAAGGCGGGGGGAATACGAGCAGTACTTC.

J is TRBJ2-1 and V is TRBV7-9, with D unclear. The germline V gene encodes CDR1 SEHNR and CDR2 FQNEAQ (reference sequence). The CDR3 runs to 15 residues. Trimming took 4 bases from V and 3 from J, leaving 13 bases between them. CDR3 in amino acids: CASSSFLSDYNEQFF. The CDR3, as DNA: TGTGCCAGCAGCTCCTTCTTGAGCGACTACAATGAGCAGTTCTTC.

This sequence joins TRBV5-1 and TRBJ2-3; D gene unclear. Germline V gene lookup returns CDR1 SGHRS and CDR2 YFSETQ. Trimming shortened V by 1 base and J by 2 bases, and 8 bases separated the two germline ends. The CDR3 runs 14 residues. CDR3 nucleotide sequence: TGCGCCAGCAGCTTGTTGGAAATCACAGATACGCAGTATTTT. Translating gives CASSLLEITDTQYF.

The CDR3: CASSRSGNRDSNYGYTF. The DNA for the CDR3 is TGCGCCAGCAGCCGTTCCGGGAACAGGGACTCTAACTATGGCTACACCTTC. The chain carries TRBV5-1 and TRBJ1-2, with a possible D match to TRBD1 (6 bases). V lost 4 bases, J lost 0 bases, and 19 bases lay in between. The germline CDR1 and CDR2 sequences are SGHRS and YFSETQ. This CDR3 contains 17 residues.

The gene calls are TRBV5-1 and TRBJ1-1; a possible D gene is TRBD1 (6 bases). Germline values: CDR1 SGHRS, CDR2 YFSETQ. The CDR3 has 13 amino acids. Between the trimmed V and J ends, which lost 4 bases and 4 bases, there was a span of 11 bases. The CDR3 protein is CASSHRVGTEAFF. CDR3 in DNA: TGCGCCAGCAGCCACAGGGTTGGCACTGAAGCTTTCTTT.

The rearrangement uses TRBV6-6 and TRBJ2-7; TRBD1 matches 8 bases. The germline gives CDR1 MNHNY, CDR2 SVGAGI (reference sequence). J lost 5 bases, V lost 6 bases, and 12 bases had no gene match. This CDR3 comprises 15 residues. The CDR3: CASRDQGARKNEQYF. The CDR3 DNA sequence: TGTGCCAGCAGGGACCAGGGGGCGCGAAAAAACGAGCAGTACTTC.

This clone is a singleton in its sample. The J gene is TRBJ1-2, the V gene TRBV5-1; D is ambiguous. V lost 0 bases and J 6 bases, leaving 9 bases between the germline ends. Germline CDR1 is SGHRS and CDR2 is YFSETQ. This CDR3 has 13 amino acids. This CDR3 is CASSLVTGDGYTF. The CDR3 DNA reads as TGCGCCAGCAGCTTGGTCACCGGGGATGGCTACACCTTC.

The chain combines TRBV7-9 with TRBJ1-1, with TRBD1 matching 7 bases. Germline assignment: CDR1 SEHNR and CDR2 FQNEAQ (reference sequence). The CDR3 totals 14 residues. J was trimmed by 3 bases and V by 7 bases; bases with no gene match: 8. The CDR3 region is CASNPEQGYTEAFF. For the CDR3, the DNA is TGTGCCAGCAATCCAGAACAGGGGTACACTGAAGCTTTCTTT.

This clone was observed a few times. V gene TRBV5-1 combines with J gene TRBJ2-3, with D possibly matching TRBD1 (6 bases). The length of the CDR3 is 14 residues. From germline, CDR1 is SGHRS and CDR2 YFSETQ. Trimming pared 6 bases from V and 2 bases from J, leaving 13 bases between. The CDR3 reads CASNREGNTDTQYF. The CDR3 DNA is TGCGCCAGCAACAGGGAAGGGAACACAGATACGCAGTATTTT.

The CDR3 nucleotides are TGCGCCAGCAGCACTATGATCCAGGAGACTGGAAACACCATATATTTT. It is translated as CASSTMIQETGNTIYF. The J gene is TRBJ1-3, the V gene TRBV5-1; D remains unclear. Germline V CDR1 and CDR2: SGHRS, YFSETQ. The germline V and J ends were trimmed by 4 bases and 2 bases, with 16 bases remaining between them. The CDR3 totals 16 residues.

The chain carries TRBV7-2 and TRBJ2-3, with 7 bases identical to TRBD2. CDR1 SGHTA and CDR2 FQGNSA come from the germline V gene. The CDR3 contains 15 residues. The V segment lost 2 bases and the J segment 2 bases; nucleotides outside the gene matches: 4. In DNA form, the CDR3 reads TGTGCCAGCAGCTTATGGGGGGGAATCACAGATACGCAGTATTTT. Amino acid sequence: CASSLWGGITDTQYF.

Details on this clone: Different DNA sequences within this sample yield the same CDR3. The genes are TRBV5-1 and TRBJ2-3; 7 nucleotides match TRBD2. The CDR3 loop spans 15 amino acids. V was pared by 0 bases and J by 1 base, with 2 bases of the junction left unmatched. Germline values: CDR1 SGHRS, CDR2 YFSETQ. The CDR3 is CASSLGLARTDTQYF. The CDR3 region has the DNA TGCGCCAGCAGCTTGGGACTAGCTCGCACAGATACGCAGTATTTT.

V usage is TRBV16 and J usage is TRBJ1-1; D is uncertain. The CDR3 is made up of 16 amino acids. The V gene lost 4 bases and the J gene lost 4 bases, with 19 bases spanning the gap. Germline CDR1 KGHSY, CDR2 FQNENV. The CDR3 DNA reads as TGTGCCAGCAGCCTTCAATTGGTGCGGACGGGCACTGAAGCTTTCTTT. Protein sequence: CASSLQLVRTGTEAFF.

V and J are TRBV7-9 and TRBJ2-3; TRBD2 matches at 9 bases. Germline CDR1 and CDR2: SEHNR and FQNEAQ (reference sequence). This CDR3 has 14 amino acids. Trimming took 5 bases from V and 1 from J; bases not matched to a gene: 1. Here the CDR3 reads CASSASGGTDTQYF. DNA for the CDR3: TGTGCCAGCAGCGCTAGCGGGGGCACAGATACGCAGTATTTT.

Comment on this clone: Compared with germline, one end of the junction differs, possibly owing to a read error. The sample holds other DNA sequences that translate to the same CDR3. The CDR3 reads CASSSMGQSNTEAFF. The CDR3 DNA follows: TGTGCCAGCAGCTCCATGGGACAGAGTAACACTGAAGCCTTCTTT. The chain links TRBV11-2 to TRBJ1-1; 7 bases map to TRBD1. Germline CDR1 and CDR2: SGHAT and FQNNGV. The CDR3 is made up of 15 amino acids.

The chain carries TRBV30 and TRBJ2-2; D remains unclear. Trimming left V 4 bases short and J 4 bases short, with 16 bases between. Per germline, CDR1 GTSNPN and CDR2 SVGIG (reference sequence). CDR3 length: 15 residues. The CDR3 reads CAWTVGFSGTGELFF. CDR3 sequence (DNA): TGTGCCTGGACTGTGGGGTTTTCGGGCACCGGGGAGCTGTTTTTT.

The rearrangement joins TRBV5-1 to TRBJ2-3, with D possibly matching TRBD1 (5 bases). Per germline, CDR1 SGHRS and CDR2 YFSETQ. The CDR3 has 13 amino acids. Trimming shortened V by 0 bases and J by 4 bases, and 6 bases separated the two germline ends. The CDR3 DNA reads as TGCGCCAGCAGCTTGGACAGGTCAGATACGCAGTATTTT. Protein product: CASSLDRSDTQYF.

The chain recombines TRBV5-1 with TRBJ1-2; 8 nucleotides match TRBD1. This CDR3 has 13 amino acids. Trimming took 2 bases from V and 8 from J; bases not matched to a gene: 5. Germline V CDR1 and CDR2: SGHRS, YFSETQ. CDR3 in DNA: TGCGCCAGCAGCTTACAGGGGGTAGGAGGCTACACCTTC. It translates to CASSLQGVGGYTF.

This clone has just a few counts. The CDR3 here is CASSEAVGAHEQYF. The CDR3 coding sequence is TGTGCCAGCAGTGAAGCGGTCGGGGCCCACGAGCAGTACTTC. This sequence joins TRBV6-1 and TRBJ2-7, with D tentatively TRBD1 or TRBD2 (5 bases each). The V and J ends lost 0 bases and 5 bases respectively, with 11 bases between them. Germline CDR1 MNHNS, CDR2 SASEGT. This CDR3 has 14 residues.

This clone was picked up one time. J is TRBJ1-3 and V is TRBV5-1; D call uncertain. This CDR3 comprises 14 residues. Germline loops: CDR1 SGHRS, CDR2 YFSETQ. V lost 2 bases and J 3 bases, leaving 9 bases between the germline ends. The DNA for the CDR3 is TGCGCCAGCAGCTTACTCGGGAATGGAAACACCATATATTTT. Translated, it gives CASSLLGNGNTIYF.

J is TRBJ1-3 and V is TRBV4-1, with TRBD1 matching over 7 bases. The CDR3 loop spans 17 amino acids. V shed 6 bases, J shed 0 bases, and the junction held 11 bases outside the gene matches. The germline CDR1 and CDR2 sequences are MGHRA and YSYEKL. The CDR3 DNA reads TGCGCCAGCAGTAGACAGGGACTTTCCCTCTCTGGAAACACCATATATTTT. Translated, it gives CASSRQGLSLSGNTIYF.

V is TRBV6-5 and J is TRBJ1-1, with D uncertain. The CDR3 consists of 16 residues. Germline values: CDR1 MNHEY, CDR2 SVGAGI. V was cut by 2 bases and J by 1 base, with 14 bases left in between. The CDR3 sequence is CASSYRWVGSNTEAFF. CDR3 bases: TGTGCCAGCAGTTACCGATGGGTGGGATCGAACACTGAAGCTTTCTTT.

The V and J genes are TRBV5-1 and TRBJ2-5; TRBD2 is a possible D gene (5 bases). The CDR3 runs 15 residues. Trimming took 0 bases from V and 3 from J, leaving 12 bases between them. The germline V gene encodes CDR1 SGHRS and CDR2 YFSETQ. The CDR3 region has the DNA TGCGCCAGCAGCTTGGTCGCTAGCCTAAAAGAGACCCAGTACTTC. This gives the protein CASSLVASLKETQYF.

The CDR3 bases are TGCGCCAGCAGCCCCCAAGGGACAGGGCTAGCCTACGAGCAGTACTTC. Residues: CASSPQGTGLAYEQYF. The chain couples TRBV5-1 to TRBJ2-7; the match to TRBD1 covers 9 bases. CDR1 and CDR2 (germline): SGHRS, YFSETQ. This CDR3 has 16 amino acids. V shed 4 bases, J shed 2 bases, and the junction held 10 bases outside the gene matches.

The CDR3 nucleotides read TGCGCCAGCAGCCCAACAGGGGGCACTAATGAAAAACTGTTTTTT. This translates into CASSPTGGTNEKLFF. The chain carries TRBV5-1 and TRBJ1-4, with 9 bases that match TRBD1. J was trimmed by 2 bases and V by 4 bases; bases with no gene match: 3. Looked up from germline, CDR1 is SGHRS and CDR2 is YFSETQ. The CDR3 has 15 amino acids.

The V gene is TRBV10-3, the J gene TRBJ1-3; TRBD1 is a possible D gene (6 bases). The CDR3 loop spans 12 amino acids. Germline-derived CDR1 and CDR2 are ENHRY and SYGVKD. V lost 6 bases and J 4 bases, leaving 7 bases between the germline ends. CDR3 in DNA: TGTGCCATCAGGGACAGCGGAAACACCATATATTTT. This encodes CAIRDSGNTIYF.

The chain is built from TRBV29-1 and TRBJ2-5; TRBD1 agrees at 9 bases. The CDR3 contains 13 residues. Trimming took 3 bases from V and 5 from J; bases not matched to a gene: 4. Germline V gene sequence: CDR1 SQVTM, CDR2 ANQGSEA. For the CDR3, the DNA is TGCAGCGTTGAGGGGACAGGGAGGGAGACCCAGTACTTC. It codes for CSVEGTGRETQYF.

This chain uses TRBV28 with TRBJ1-1; 9 nucleotides line up with TRBD1. In germline, CDR1 is MDHEN, CDR2 SYDVKM. The CDR3 extends over 12 amino acids. V was clipped by 6 bases and J by 13 bases; unmatched bases: 9. The CDR3 sequence: CASSPSKGQGFF. The CDR3 nucleotides read TGTGCCAGCAGCCCTAGCAAGGGACAGGGTTTCTTT.